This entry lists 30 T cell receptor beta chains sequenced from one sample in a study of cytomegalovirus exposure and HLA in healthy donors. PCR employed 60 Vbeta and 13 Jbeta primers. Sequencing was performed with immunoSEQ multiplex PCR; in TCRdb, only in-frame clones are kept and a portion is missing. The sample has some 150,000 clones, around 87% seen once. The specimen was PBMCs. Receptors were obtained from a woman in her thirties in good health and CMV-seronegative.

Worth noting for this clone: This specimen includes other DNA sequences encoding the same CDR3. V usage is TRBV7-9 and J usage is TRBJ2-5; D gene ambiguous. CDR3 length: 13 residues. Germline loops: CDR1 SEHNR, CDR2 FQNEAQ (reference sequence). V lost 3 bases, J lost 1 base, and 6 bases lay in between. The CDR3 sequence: CASSLGSQETQYF. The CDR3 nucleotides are TGTGCCAGCAGCTTGGGCTCCCAAGAGACCCAGTACTTC.

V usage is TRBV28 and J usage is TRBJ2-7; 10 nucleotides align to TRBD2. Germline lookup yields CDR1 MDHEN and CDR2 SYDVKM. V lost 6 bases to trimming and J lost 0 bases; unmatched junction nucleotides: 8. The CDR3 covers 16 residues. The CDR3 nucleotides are TGTGCCAGCAGCCCACTGGGGACTAGCGACTCCTACGAGCAGTACTTC. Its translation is CASSPLGTSDSYEQYF. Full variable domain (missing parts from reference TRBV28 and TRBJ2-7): DVKVTQSSRYLVKRTGEKVFLECVQDMDHENMFWYRQDPGLGLRLIYFSYDVKMKEKGDIPEGYSVSREKKERFSLILESASTNQTSMYLCASSPLGTSDSYEQYFGPGTRLTVT.

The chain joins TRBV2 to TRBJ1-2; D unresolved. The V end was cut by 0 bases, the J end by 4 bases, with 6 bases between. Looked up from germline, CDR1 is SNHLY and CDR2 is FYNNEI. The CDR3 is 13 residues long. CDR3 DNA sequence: TGTGCCAGCAGTGAAGCGGGCGTCTATGGCTACACCTTC. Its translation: CASSEAGVYGYTF.

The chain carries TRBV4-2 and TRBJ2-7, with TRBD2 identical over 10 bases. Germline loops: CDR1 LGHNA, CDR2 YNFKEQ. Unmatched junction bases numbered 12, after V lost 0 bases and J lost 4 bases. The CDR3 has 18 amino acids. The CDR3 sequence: CASSQDPLAGELFYEQYF. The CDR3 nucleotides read TGTGCCAGCAGCCAAGACCCCCTAGCGGGAGAACTCTTTTACGAGCAGTACTTC.

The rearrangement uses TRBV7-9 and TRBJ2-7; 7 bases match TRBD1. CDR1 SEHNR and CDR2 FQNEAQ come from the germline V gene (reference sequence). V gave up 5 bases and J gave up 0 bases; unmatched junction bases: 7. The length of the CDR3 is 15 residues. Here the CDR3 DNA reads TGTGCCAGCAGCGACCGCCGGGACAGCTCCTACGAGCAGTACTTC. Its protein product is CASSDRRDSSYEQYF.

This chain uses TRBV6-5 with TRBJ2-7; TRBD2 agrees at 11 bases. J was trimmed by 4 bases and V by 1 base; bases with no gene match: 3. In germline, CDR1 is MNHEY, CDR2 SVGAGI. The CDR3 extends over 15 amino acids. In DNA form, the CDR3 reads TGTGCCAGCAGTTACTATCTAGCGGGAGGTTACGAGCAGTACTTC. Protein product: CASSYYLAGGYEQYF.

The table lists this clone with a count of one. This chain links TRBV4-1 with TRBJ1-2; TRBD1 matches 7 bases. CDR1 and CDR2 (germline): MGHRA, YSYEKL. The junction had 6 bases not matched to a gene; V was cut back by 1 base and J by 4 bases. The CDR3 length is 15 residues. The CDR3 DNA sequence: TGCGCCAGCAGCCAAGGAAGGGGACAGAGCTATGGCTACACCTTC. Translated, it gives CASSQGRGQSYGYTF.

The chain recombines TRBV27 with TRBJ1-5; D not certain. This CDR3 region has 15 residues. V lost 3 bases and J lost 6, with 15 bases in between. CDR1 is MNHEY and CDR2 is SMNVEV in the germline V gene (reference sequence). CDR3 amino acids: CASSLEGSLGQPQHF. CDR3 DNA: TGTGCCAGCAGTTTGGAGGGAAGTTTAGGTCAGCCCCAGCATTTT.

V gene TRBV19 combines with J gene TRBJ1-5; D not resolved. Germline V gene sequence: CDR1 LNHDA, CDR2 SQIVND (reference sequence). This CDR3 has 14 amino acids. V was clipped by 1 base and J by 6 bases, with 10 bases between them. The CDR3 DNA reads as TGTGCCAGTAGTATAGGAGGGTCCGGTCAGCCCCAGCATTTT. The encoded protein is CASSIGGSGQPQHF.

CDR3 sequence reads: CASSEAPVRKRQPQHF. Written as DNA, the CDR3 is TGTGCCAGCAGTGAAGCCCCAGTTAGGAAGCGACAGCCCCAGCATTTT. This rearrangement joins TRBV25-1 to TRBJ1-5, with D unclear. Trimming stripped 2 bases from V and 7 bases from J, with 18 bases between. The CDR3 length is 16 residues. The germline V gene has CDR1 MGHDK and CDR2 SYGVNS.

CDR3 region: CASSVDSHMVAEAFF. For the CDR3, the DNA is TGTGCCAGCAGCGTAGACAGCCACATGGTCGCTGAAGCTTTCTTT. The chain carries TRBV9 and TRBJ1-1, with D unclear. V was trimmed by 0 bases and J by 6 bases, leaving 15 bases between them. Germline lookup yields CDR1 SGDLS and CDR2 YYNGEE. This CDR3 is 15 amino acids long.

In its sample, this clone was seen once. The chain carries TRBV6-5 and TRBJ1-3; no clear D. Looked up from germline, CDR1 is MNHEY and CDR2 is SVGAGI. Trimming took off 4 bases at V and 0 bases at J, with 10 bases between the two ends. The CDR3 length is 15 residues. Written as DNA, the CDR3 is TGTGCCAGCAGTTGCGGGGTCCACTCTGGAAACACCATATATTTT. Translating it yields CASSCGVHSGNTIYF.

CDR3 nucleotides: TGCAGCGTTGCCGGGGACAGGGGATATCAAGAGACCCAGTACTTC. Translation: CSVAGDRGYQETQYF. This sequence joins TRBV29-1 and TRBJ2-5, with 10 nucleotides matching TRBD1. The junction had 7 bases not matched to a gene; V was cut back by 4 bases and J by 2 bases. There are 15 residues in the CDR3. Germline CDR1 reads SQVTM; CDR2 reads ANQGSEA.

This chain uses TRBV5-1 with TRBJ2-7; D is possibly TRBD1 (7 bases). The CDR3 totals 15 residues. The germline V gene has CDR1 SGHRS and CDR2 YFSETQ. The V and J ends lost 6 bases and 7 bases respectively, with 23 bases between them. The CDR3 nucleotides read TGCGCCAGCATGGAAAAAGGGGGCAGCGGGCCGGAGCAGTACTTC. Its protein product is CASMEKGGSGPEQYF. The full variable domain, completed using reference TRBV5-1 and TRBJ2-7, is KAGVTQTPRYLIKTRGQQVTLSCSPISGHRSVSWYQQTPGQGLQFLFEYFSETQRNKGNFPGRFSGRQFSNSRSEMNVSTLELGDSALYLCASMEKGGSGPEQYFGPGTRLTVT.

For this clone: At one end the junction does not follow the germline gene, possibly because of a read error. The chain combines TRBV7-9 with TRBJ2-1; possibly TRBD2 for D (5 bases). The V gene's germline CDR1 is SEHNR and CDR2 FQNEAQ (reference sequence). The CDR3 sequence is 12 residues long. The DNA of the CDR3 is TGTTCCAGCAGCTCGGACTTCAATGAGCAGTTCTTC. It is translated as CSSSSDFNEQFF.

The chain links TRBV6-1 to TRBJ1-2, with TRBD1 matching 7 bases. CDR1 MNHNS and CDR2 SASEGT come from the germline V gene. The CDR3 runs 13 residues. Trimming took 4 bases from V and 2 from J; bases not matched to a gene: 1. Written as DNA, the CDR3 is TGTGCCAGCAGTGCGACAGGGAACTATGGCTACACCTTC. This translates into CASSATGNYGYTF.

The CDR3 sequence: CSVAMLAGVDTGELFF. The CDR3 region has the DNA TGCAGCGTTGCTATGCTAGCGGGAGTCGACACCGGGGAGCTGTTTTTT. The rearrangement uses TRBV29-1 and TRBJ2-2; TRBD2 matches 10 bases. V dropped 4 bases and J dropped 3; count of bases not matched to a gene: 8. The length of the CDR3 is 16 residues. CDR1 is SQVTM and CDR2 is ANQGSEA in the germline V gene.

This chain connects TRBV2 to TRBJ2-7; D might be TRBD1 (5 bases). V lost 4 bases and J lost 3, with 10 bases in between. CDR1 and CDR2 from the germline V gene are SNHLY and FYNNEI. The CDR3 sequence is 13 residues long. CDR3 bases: TGTGCCAGCAGTGTGCAGGGAAACTACGAGCAGTACTTC. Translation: CASSVQGNYEQYF.

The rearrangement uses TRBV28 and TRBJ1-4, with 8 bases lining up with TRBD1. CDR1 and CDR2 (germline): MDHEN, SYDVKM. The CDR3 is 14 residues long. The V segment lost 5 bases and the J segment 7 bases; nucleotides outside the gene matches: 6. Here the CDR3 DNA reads TGTGCCAGCAGTGAACAGGGGGGAAGTGAAAAACTGTTTTTT. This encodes CASSEQGGSEKLFF.

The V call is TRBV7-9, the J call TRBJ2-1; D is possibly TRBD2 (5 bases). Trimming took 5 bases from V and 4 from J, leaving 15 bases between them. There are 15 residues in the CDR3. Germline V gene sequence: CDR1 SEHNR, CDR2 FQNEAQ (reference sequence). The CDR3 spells CASSPRGHEYNEQFF. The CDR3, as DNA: TGTGCCAGCAGCCCTAGAGGGCACGAGTACAATGAGCAGTTCTTC.

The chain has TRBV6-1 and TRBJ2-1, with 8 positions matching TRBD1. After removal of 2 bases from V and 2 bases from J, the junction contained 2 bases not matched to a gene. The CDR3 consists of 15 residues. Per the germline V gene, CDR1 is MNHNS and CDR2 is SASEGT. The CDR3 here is CASSEHRGTYNEQFF. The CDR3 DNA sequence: TGTGCCAGCAGTGAACACAGGGGGACCTACAATGAGCAGTTCTTC.

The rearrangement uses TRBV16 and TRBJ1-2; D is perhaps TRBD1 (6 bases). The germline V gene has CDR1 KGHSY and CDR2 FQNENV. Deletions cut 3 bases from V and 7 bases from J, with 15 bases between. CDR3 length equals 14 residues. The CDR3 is CASSHFGQPLGYTF. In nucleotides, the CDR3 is TGTGCCAGCAGCCACTTCGGACAGCCTCTTGGCTACACCTTC.

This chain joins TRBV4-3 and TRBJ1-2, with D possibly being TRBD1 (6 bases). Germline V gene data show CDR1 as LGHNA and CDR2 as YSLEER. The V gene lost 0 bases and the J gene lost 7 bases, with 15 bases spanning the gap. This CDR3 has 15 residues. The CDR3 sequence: CASSQEPGAKGGYTF. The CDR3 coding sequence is TGCGCCAGCAGCCAAGAGCCAGGGGCGAAAGGTGGCTACACCTTC.

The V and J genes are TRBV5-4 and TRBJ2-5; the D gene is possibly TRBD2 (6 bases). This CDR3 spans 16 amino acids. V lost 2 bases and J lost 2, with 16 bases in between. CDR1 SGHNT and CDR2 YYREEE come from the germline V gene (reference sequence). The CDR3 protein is CASSFGRRGSQETQYF. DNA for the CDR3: TGTGCCAGCAGCTTCGGTCGTCGGGGGTCACAAGAGACCCAGTACTTC.

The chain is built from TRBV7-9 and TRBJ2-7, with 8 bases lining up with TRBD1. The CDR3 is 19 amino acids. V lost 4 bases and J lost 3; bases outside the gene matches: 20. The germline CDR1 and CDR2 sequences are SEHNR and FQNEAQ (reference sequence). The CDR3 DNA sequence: TGTGCCAGCAGCTCACCCCGGGACAGGCAATCCCCAGGGGGCTACGAGCAGTACTTC. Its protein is CASSSPRDRQSPGGYEQYF.

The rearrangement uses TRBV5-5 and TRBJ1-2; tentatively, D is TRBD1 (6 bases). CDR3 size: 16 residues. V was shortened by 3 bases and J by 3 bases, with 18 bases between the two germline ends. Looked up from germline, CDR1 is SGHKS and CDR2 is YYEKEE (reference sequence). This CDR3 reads CASSWGGPRRDYGYTF. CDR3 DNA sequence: TGTGCCAGCAGCTGGGGGGGGCCGCGTCGGGACTATGGCTACACCTTC.

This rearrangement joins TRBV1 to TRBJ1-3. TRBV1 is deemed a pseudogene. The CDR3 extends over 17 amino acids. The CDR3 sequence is CTSSQLAKLSSGNTIYF. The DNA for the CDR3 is TGCACCAGCAGCCAATTAGCTAAGCTTAGCTCTGGAAACACCATATATTTT.

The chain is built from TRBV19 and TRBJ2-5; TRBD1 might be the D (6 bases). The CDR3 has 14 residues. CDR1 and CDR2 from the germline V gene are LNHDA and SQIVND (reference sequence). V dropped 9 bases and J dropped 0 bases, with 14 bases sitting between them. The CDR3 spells CASGQPEYQETQYF. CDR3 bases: TGTGCCAGCGGACAGCCCGAGTACCAAGAGACCCAGTACTTC.

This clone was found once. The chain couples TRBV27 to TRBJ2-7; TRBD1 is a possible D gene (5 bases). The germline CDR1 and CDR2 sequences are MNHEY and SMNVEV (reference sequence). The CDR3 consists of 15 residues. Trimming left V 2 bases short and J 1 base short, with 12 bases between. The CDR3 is CASSLHQGASYEQYF. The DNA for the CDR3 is TGTGCCAGCAGTTTACATCAGGGCGCGTCCTACGAGCAGTACTTC.

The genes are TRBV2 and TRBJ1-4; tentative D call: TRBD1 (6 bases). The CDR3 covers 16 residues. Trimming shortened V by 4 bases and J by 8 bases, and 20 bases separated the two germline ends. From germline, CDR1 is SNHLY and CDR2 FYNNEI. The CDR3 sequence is CASSARGDTYGEKLFF. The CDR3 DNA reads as TGTGCCAGCAGTGCCCGTGGGGACACCTATGGGGAAAAACTGTTTTTT.